Below, 19 T cell receptor beta chains from the same sample are listed, as sequenced in a study of control samples from healthy donors and cancer patients. Here immunoSEQ multiplex PCR was the method, and the copy in TCRdb shows in-frame clones only, minus some. The data contain 90,000 to 150,000 clones, about 91% of them seen just once; the ten biggest clones take up around 3.5%. Material: blood. Receptor source: a man aged 35 to 55 in good health.

About this clone itself: A junction boundary mismatches the germline segment, possibly from a read error. The V gene is TRBV20-1, the J gene TRBJ1-2; possibly TRBD1 for D (5 bases). CDR3 length equals 11 residues. CDR1 is DFQATT and CDR2 is SNEGSKA in the germline V gene (reference sequence). The CDR3 nucleotides are TGCAGTGCCGCAATGACCGGGACTTCCTTCTTC. Its protein product is CSAAMTGTSFF.

The V gene is TRBV5-1, the J gene TRBJ2-3; D possibly corresponds to TRBD1 (5 bases). Trimming shortened V by 5 bases and J by 1 base, and 11 bases separated the two germline ends. The CDR3 loop spans 14 amino acids. In germline, CDR1 is SGHRS, CDR2 YFSETQ. The CDR3 DNA is TGCGCCAGCAGAGAAGGGGCGGGCACAGATACGCAGTATTTT. It yields the protein CASREGAGTDTQYF.

This clone was detected once. The genes are TRBV25-1 and TRBJ2-1; no firm D call. The germline CDR1 and CDR2 sequences are MGHDK and SYGVNS. V dropped 1 base and J dropped 9 bases, with 13 bases sitting between them. The CDR3 extends over 14 amino acids. Written as DNA, the CDR3 is TGTGCCAGCAGTGAATGGCCTTCGGGTTTTGAGCAGTTCTTC. Its protein is CASSEWPSGFEQFF.

J is TRBJ2-2 and V is TRBV5-6, with D hard to call. The CDR3 is made up of 13 amino acids. The germline CDR1 and CDR2 sequences are SGHDT and YYEEEE. V lost 4 bases and J 4 bases, leaving 8 bases between the germline ends. The DNA for the CDR3 is TGTGCCAGCAGCCTACAGATCACCGGGGAGCTGTTTTTT. This sequence encodes CASSLQITGELFF.

This rearrangement joins TRBV5-1 to TRBJ2-3, with a tentative D call TRBD2 (6 bases). The germline V gene encodes CDR1 SGHRS and CDR2 YFSETQ. This CDR3 has 15 residues. Trimming shortened V by 4 bases and J by 6 bases, and 18 bases separated the two germline ends. The CDR3 loop is CASSPEGYREDTQYF. CDR3 DNA: TGCGCCAGCAGCCCTGAGGGATATCGGGAGGATACGCAGTATTTT.

CDR3: CASRPGQGAFEKLFF. CDR3 nucleotides: TGCGCCAGCAGGCCGGGACAGGGGGCGTTTGAAAAACTGTTTTTT. The chain links TRBV5-1 to TRBJ1-4; 12 nucleotides align to TRBD1. This CDR3 is built from 15 residues. CDR1 and CDR2 from the germline V gene are SGHRS and YFSETQ. V lost 5 bases and J lost 7; bases outside the gene matches: 6. Variable domain in full (rest from reference TRBV5-1 and TRBJ1-4): KAGVTQTPRYLIKTRGQQVTLSCSPISGHRSVSWYQQTPGQGLQFLFEYFSETQRNKGNFPGRFSGRQFSNSRSEMNVSTLELGDSALYLCASRPGQGAFEKLFFGSGTQLSVL.

The V and J genes are TRBV6-6 and TRBJ2-3; 10 nucleotides align to TRBD2. Germline V lookup: CDR1 MNHNY, CDR2 SVGAGI (reference sequence). The CDR3 is 14 amino acids. Trimming at V came to 8 bases and at J to 4 bases, leaving 6 bases not matched to a gene. The CDR3 region has the DNA TGTGCCAGCGAAGCGGGGGGGATAGCAGATACGCAGTATTTT. This sequence encodes CASEAGGIADTQYF.

This chain links TRBV7-9 with TRBJ2-4, with TRBD1 matching 7 bases. The length of the CDR3 is 14 residues. CDR1 SEHNR and CDR2 FQNEAQ come from the germline V gene (reference sequence). V was clipped by 4 bases and J by 2 bases; unmatched bases: 2. CDR3 nucleotide sequence: TGTGCCAGCAGCTCGACAGGGACCAAAAACATTCAGTACTTC. It specifies CASSSTGTKNIQYF. Variable domain in full (rest from reference TRBV7-9 and TRBJ2-4): DTGVSQNPRHKITKRGQNVTFRCDPISEHNRLYWYRQTLGQGPEFLTYFQNEAQLEKSRLLSDRFSAERPKGSFSTLEIQRTEQGDSAMYLCASSSTGTKNIQYFGAGTRLSVL.

V is TRBV7-6 and J is TRBJ2-7; D is possibly TRBD2 (5 bases). This CDR3 is built from 12 residues. Germline V gene data show CDR1 as SGHVS and CDR2 as FNYEAQ. The V end lost 5 bases, the J end lost 4 bases, and 9 bases lay between the germline ends. CDR3 sequence: CASSRGGYEQYF. For the CDR3, the DNA is TGTGCCAGCAGCAGAGGAGGTTACGAGCAGTACTTC.

This chain uses TRBV7-8 with TRBJ2-5; perhaps TRBD2 as D (5 bases). The CDR3 is 15 residues long. Germline CDR1 SGHVS, CDR2 FQNEAQ. V was cut by 4 bases and J by 2 bases, with 14 bases left in between. Here the CDR3 DNA reads TGTGCCAGCAGCTCCCGACTAAGCGTACAAGAGACCCAGTACTTC. Translated: CASSSRLSVQETQYF.

V is TRBV5-1 and J is TRBJ1-1; TRBD1 matches at 7 bases. Trimming cost V 1 base and J 8 bases; bases outside gene matches: 11. CDR3 length: 15 residues. The germline gives CDR1 SGHRS, CDR2 YFSETQ. For the CDR3, the DNA is TGCGCCAGCAGCTTGATAGACAGGGAATCGGACGAAGCTTTCTTT. Amino acid sequence: CASSLIDRESDEAFF.

As for this clone: The sample carries other DNA sequences with the same CDR3. The V call is TRBV30, the J call TRBJ2-1; perhaps D is TRBD1 or TRBD2 (6 bases each). Germline assignment: CDR1 GTSNPN and CDR2 SVGIG (reference sequence). Trimming cost V 0 bases and J 4 bases, with 10 bases left between them. The CDR3 loop spans 14 amino acids. DNA for the CDR3: TGTGCCTGGAGTGTACGGAGGGGGTACAATGAGCAGTTCTTC. This encodes CAWSVRRGYNEQFF. The full variable domain, with the rest looked up from reference TRBV30 and TRBJ2-1, is SQTIHQWPATLVQPVGSPLSLECTVEGTSNPNLYWYRQAAGRGLQLLFYSVGIGQISSEVPQNLSASRPQDRQFILSSKKLLLSDSGFYLCAWSVRRGYNEQFFGPGTRLTVL.

This chain uses TRBV5-6 with TRBJ1-2; D gene uncertain. Germline V gene lookup returns CDR1 SGHDT and CDR2 YYEEEE. The CDR3 contains 14 residues. V was trimmed by 0 bases and J by 1 base, leaving 7 bases between them. The CDR3 DNA follows: TGTGCCAGCAGCTTGGCAGCCATTAACTATGGCTACACCTTC. Amino acid sequence: CASSLAAINYGYTF.

The rearrangement links TRBV5-6 to TRBJ2-5, with 9 bases matching TRBD2. The CDR3 contains 15 residues. Germline trimming cut 0 bases from V and 5 bases from J; bases unmatched to any gene: 5. From germline, CDR1 is SGHDT and CDR2 YYEEEE. CDR3 bases: TGTGCCAGCAGCTTGGCGGGACTAGCCTCGGAGACCCAGTACTTC. This sequence encodes CASSLAGLASETQYF.

The rearrangement uses TRBV20-1 and TRBJ1-5; D not resolved. Trimming pared 3 bases from V and 4 bases from J, leaving 19 bases between. CDR1 is DFQATT, CDR2 SNEGSKA, per germline (reference sequence). This CDR3 is built from 16 residues. The CDR3 DNA follows: TGCAGTGCTAGTGATATAGGGAGAGCCGCTAATCAGCCCCAGCATTTT. Its protein product is CSASDIGRAANQPQHF.

This sequence joins TRBV24-1 and TRBJ2-1; D is uncertain. Trimming stripped 7 bases from V and 8 bases from J, with 14 bases between. Germline values: CDR1 KGHDR, CDR2 SFDVKD. The CDR3 is 13 residues long. CDR3 nucleotide sequence: TGTGCCACCAGCCCCCCCCAAAGCGATGAGCAGTTCTTC. Translated, it gives CATSPPQSDEQFF.

The V gene is TRBV30, the J gene TRBJ1-2; D not resolved. Germline V lookup: CDR1 GTSNPN, CDR2 SVGIG (reference sequence). The CDR3 has 13 amino acids. Trimming pared 6 bases from V and 0 bases from J, leaving 11 bases between. The DNA of the CDR3 is TGTGCCTGCGGCCGGCAGACTAACTATGGCTACACCTTC. Its translation: CACGRQTNYGYTF.

The chain uses TRBV7-3 and TRBJ1-3; unclear D gene. The ends were cut back, 5 bases at V and 3 bases at J, with 5 bases in the middle. The CDR3 loop spans 12 amino acids. CDR1 and CDR2 from the germline V gene are SGHTA and FQGTGA. CDR3 nucleotide sequence: TGTGCCAGCAGCGCTGATGGAAACACCATATATTTT. Translation gives CASSADGNTIYF. The complete variable domain, with remaining parts taken from reference TRBV7-3 and TRBJ1-3, reads GAGVSQTPSNKVTEKGKYVELRCDPISGHTALYWYRQSLGQGPEFLIYFQGTGAADDSGLPNDRFFAVRPEGSVSTLKIQRTERGDSAVYLCASSADGNTIYFGEGSWLTVV.

The rearrangement links TRBV7-3 to TRBJ1-6, with D tentatively TRBD1 (6 bases). The CDR3 is 15 amino acids. The V end was cut by 4 bases, the J end by 6 bases, with 13 bases between. CDR1 and CDR2 (germline): SGHTA, FQGTGA. The CDR3 loop is CASSSGQTVNSPLHF. As DNA, the CDR3 is TGTGCCAGCAGCTCCGGACAGACCGTTAATTCACCCCTCCACTTT.